The 32 T cell receptor beta chains below were found in one sample sequenced in a study of beta chain features in type 1 diabetes. Findings and limits, study-wide: Among patients with Type 1 diabetes, TCRB CDR3s were moderately but significantly shorter in every one of the four CD4+ subsets.

Their target antigens are unknown. The study reverse transcribed the entire isolated RNA, so it sequenced expressed TCRB transcripts. This table comes from immunoSEQ multiplex PCR, and its TCRdb copy is limited to in-frame clones, with some not included. Of under 850,000 clones detected, around 15% appear once; the ten largest clones hold 0.022%. The specimen sequenced was naive CD4+ T cells from blood. These receptors originate from a young man with type 1 diabetes.

The chain combines TRBV5-1 with TRBJ2-2, with 7 bases identical to TRBD1. The CDR3 has 16 amino acids. Per germline, CDR1 SGHRS and CDR2 YFSETQ. The trim removed 2 bases at V and 0 bases at J, leaving 4 bases unmatched. The CDR3: CASSFSGTANTGELFF. The CDR3 DNA reads as TGCGCCAGCAGCTTCTCCGGGACAGCGAACACCGGGGAGCTGTTTTTT. The full variable domain, in which reference TRBV5-1 and TRBJ2-2 provide the parts outside the CDR3, is KAGVTQTPRYLIKTRGQQVTLSCSPISGHRSVSWYQQTPGQGLQFLFEYFSETQRNKGNFPGRFSGRQFSNSRSEMNVSTLELGDSALYLCASSFSGTANTGELFFGEGSRLTVL.

This clone was seen a handful of times. The V and J genes are TRBV11-2 and TRBJ1-1, with D hard to call. The CDR3 contains 12 residues. Trimming removed 3 bases at V and 5 bases at J, with 7 bases between. Germline-derived CDR1 and CDR2 are SGHAT and FQNNGV. The CDR3 bases are TGTGCCAGCAGCTTTGGGCGAACTGAAGCTTTCTTT. Translation: CASSFGRTEAFF.

The V call is TRBV7-3, the J call TRBJ2-7; TRBD1 might be the D (5 bases). Germline CDR1 and CDR2: SGHTA and FQGTGA. Trimming cost V 6 bases and J 4 bases, with 19 bases left between them. This CDR3 region has 15 residues. The CDR3 is CASRPPPRGRYEQYF. In nucleotides, the CDR3 is TGTGCCAGCAGGCCTCCTCCTAGGGGCAGGTACGAGCAGTACTTC.

This clone appeared a few times. The chain couples TRBV21-1 to TRBJ1-2; TRBD1 is the table's D call and was not checked against the DNA. TRBV21-1 is termed a pseudogene. The length of the CDR3 is 13 residues. The chain's CDR3 is CASSKGTSDGYTF. The CDR3 coding sequence is TGTGCCAGCAGCAAAGGGACAAGCGATGGCTACACCTTC.

Written as DNA, the CDR3 is TGTGCCAGCATGGCAGGGTCTGGGGCCAACGTCCTGACTTTC. Protein sequence: CASMAGSGANVLTF. The genes are TRBV7-9 and TRBJ2-6, with D possibly TRBD1 on 5 matching bases. CDR1 is SEHNR and CDR2 is FQNEAQ in the germline V gene (reference sequence). Trimming removed 7 bases at V and 1 base at J, with 8 bases between. This CDR3 comprises 14 residues.

This clone was picked up a small number of times. The CDR3, as DNA: TGTGCCAGCAGCGGGGGAATCACAGATACGCAGTATTTT. This encodes CASSGGITDTQYF. The V call is TRBV2, the J call TRBJ2-3, with a tentative D call TRBD2 (6 bases). V was shortened by 6 bases and J by 2 bases, with 9 bases between the two germline ends. The CDR3 runs 13 residues. Germline V gene lookup returns CDR1 SNHLY and CDR2 FYNNEI.

This chain uses TRBV28 with TRBJ2-1; TRBD1 agrees at 9 bases. Per the germline V gene, CDR1 is MDHEN and CDR2 is SYDVKM. The V segment lost 3 bases and the J segment 10 bases; nucleotides outside the gene matches: 13. The CDR3 loop spans 16 amino acids. The DNA for the CDR3 is TGTGCCAGCAGTTTTCCTCTCGGGACAGGGATATTGGAGCAGTTCTTC. Translating it yields CASSFPLGTGILEQFF.

DNA for the CDR3: TGCGCCAGCAGCTTATGGGGACAGGGGGCGAGTAATGAGCAGTTCTTC. It translates to CASSLWGQGASNEQFF. The V gene is TRBV5-1, the J gene TRBJ2-1; 12 nucleotides match TRBD1. The trim removed 2 bases at V and 7 bases at J, leaving 7 bases unmatched. CDR1 and CDR2 (germline): SGHRS, YFSETQ. The CDR3 is made up of 16 amino acids.

This clone was seen a few times. In nucleotides, the CDR3 is TGTGCCAGCAGTTACTCGAAAGGGCAGGGAGGCTATGGCTACACCTTC. It is translated as CASSYSKGQGGYGYTF. The chain couples TRBV6-5 to TRBJ1-2; D is perhaps TRBD1 (5 bases). This CDR3 has 16 residues. V lost 0 bases and J 4 bases, leaving 15 bases between the germline ends. Germline V lookup: CDR1 MNHEY, CDR2 SVGAGI.

This rearrangement joins TRBV7-2 to TRBJ1-5, with TRBD1 as a possible D gene (6 bases). Trimming took 1 base from V and 3 from J, leaving 13 bases between them. CDR1 is SGHTA, CDR2 FQGNSA, per germline. The CDR3 covers 16 residues. DNA of the CDR3: TGTGCCAGCAGCTTAGGGGGAGGGGGAGACAATCAGCCCCAGCATTTT. It encodes CASSLGGGGDNQPQHF.

The chain is built from TRBV10-3 and TRBJ1-2; weak D call: TRBD1 (5 bases). The CDR3 is 14 amino acids. V shed 6 bases and J shed 7 bases, with 18 bases lying between them. CDR1 ENHRY and CDR2 SYGVKD come from the germline V gene. The CDR3 DNA reads as TGTGCCATCAGGGAGGGCAGGGCCGAGTCTGGCTACACCTTC. Amino acids: CAIREGRAESGYTF.

The chain links TRBV6-5 to TRBJ2-7, with TRBD1 as a possible D gene (6 bases). CDR3 length: 16 residues. Germline V gene data show CDR1 as MNHEY and CDR2 as SVGAGI. Trimming removed 0 bases at V and 3 bases at J, with 15 bases between. CDR3: CASSYSNPGQYYEQYF. The CDR3, as DNA: TGTGCCAGCAGTTACTCGAATCCGGGACAATACTACGAGCAGTACTTC.

In this sample, this clone turned up a few times. The chain combines TRBV6-5 with TRBJ2-7, with D perhaps matching TRBD2 (7 bases). The V and J ends lost 6 bases and 3 bases respectively, with 15 bases between them. The germline V gene encodes CDR1 MNHEY and CDR2 SVGAGI. The CDR3 covers 14 residues. The CDR3 DNA reads as TGTGCCAGCAGCGTGGGGGGGGCCCTCTACGAGCAGTACTTC. Protein: CASSVGGALYEQYF.

This sequence joins TRBV5-1 and TRBJ2-2; D remains ambiguous. CDR3 size: 15 residues. With 2 bases removed from V and 0 bases from J, the gap between germline ends came to 8 bases. From germline, CDR1 is SGHRS and CDR2 YFSETQ. CDR3 coding DNA: TGCGCCAGCAGCTTTCAGAATTCGAACACCGGGGAGCTGTTTTTT. Translation gives CASSFQNSNTGELFF.

This clone was seen only a few times. CDR3 nucleotides: TGTGCCAGCAGTTACGGGGACAGACAATCCTACGAGCAGTACTTC. This encodes CASSYGDRQSYEQYF. The chain has TRBV6-5 and TRBJ2-7, with TRBD1 matching 7 bases. The V gene end was trimmed by 2 bases and the J gene end by 1 base; junction bases not matched to a gene: 5. Germline V gives CDR1 MNHEY, CDR2 SVGAGI. CDR3 size: 15 residues.

This clone was observed a few times. The gene calls are TRBV4-1 and TRBJ2-3, with D maybe TRBD1 (6 bases). The germline V gene encodes CDR1 MGHRA and CDR2 YSYEKL. This CDR3 spans 14 amino acids. Trimming removed 6 bases from V and 0 bases from J, with 10 bases in between. Written as DNA, the CDR3 is TGCGCCAGCAGACAGGGCCCAAGCACAGATACGCAGTATTTT. Translated, it gives CASRQGPSTDTQYF.

This clone came up a few times. V and J are TRBV9 and TRBJ2-5; unclear D gene. Trimming took 1 base from V and 5 from J, leaving 9 bases between them. This CDR3 has 13 residues. Per germline, CDR1 SGDLS and CDR2 YYNGEE. The CDR3 reads CASSVSPGETQYF. Written as DNA, the CDR3 is TGTGCCAGCAGCGTATCTCCCGGGGAGACCCAGTACTTC.

This clone occurred a few times. The genes are TRBV25-1 and TRBJ1-4, with D unclear. The germline CDR1 and CDR2 sequences are MGHDK and SYGVNS. The CDR3 consists of 12 residues. V lost 4 bases and J 7 bases, leaving 7 bases between the germline ends. CDR3 protein: CASSVEGEKLFF. The CDR3 nucleotides are TGTGCCAGCAGTGTTGAAGGTGAAAAACTGTTTTTT.

The CDR3 nucleotides read TGTGCCAGCAGTTTGCATGCCCCTTACGAGCAGTACTTC. This encodes CASSLHAPYEQYF. The rearrangement joins TRBV28 to TRBJ2-7; D is unclear. V was pared by 3 bases and J by 4 bases, with 10 bases between. Germline CDR1 and CDR2: MDHEN and SYDVKM. This CDR3 contains 13 residues.

This clone came up a few times. The chain carries TRBV5-5 and TRBJ2-5; D unclear. The CDR3 totals 12 residues. The germline V and J ends were trimmed by 0 bases and 1 base, with 1 base remaining between them. CDR1 is SGHKS and CDR2 is YYEKEE in the germline V gene (reference sequence). The CDR3 nucleotides read TGTGCCAGCAGCTTGGCCCAAGAGACCCAGTACTTC. Amino acid sequence: CASSLAQETQYF.

This clone occurred a few times. This chain uses TRBV10-3 with TRBJ1-2; no reliable D call. Germline-derived CDR1 and CDR2 are ENHRY and SYGVKD. V was pared by 0 bases and J by 1 base, with 6 bases between. This CDR3 has 14 amino acids. This chain's CDR3 is CAISESMVNYGYTF. The CDR3 nucleotides are TGTGCCATCAGTGAGTCGATGGTTAACTATGGCTACACCTTC.

This clone was picked up a small number of times. The V call is TRBV5-1, the J call TRBJ1-1; D is possibly TRBD1 (6 bases). Looked up from germline, CDR1 is SGHRS and CDR2 is YFSETQ. The CDR3 contains 14 residues. Deletions cut 1 base from V and 8 bases from J, with 15 bases between. CDR3 amino acids: CASSLRGSESEAFF. The CDR3 DNA follows: TGCGCCAGCAGCTTGAGGGGGAGTGAGAGCGAAGCTTTCTTT.

This chain uses TRBV29-1 with TRBJ1-3; D unresolved. With 7 bases removed from V and 0 bases from J, the gap between germline ends came to 13 bases. Germline assignment: CDR1 SQVTM and CDR2 ANQGSEA. CDR3 length: 14 amino acids. Here the CDR3 DNA reads TGCAGCGCCAACTCGGCCGGCTCTGGAAACACCATATATTTT. It translates to CSANSAGSGNTIYF. Together with reference TRBV29-1 and TRBJ1-3, the CDR3 gives the full variable domain: SAVISQKPSRDICQRGTSLTIQCQVDSQVTMMFWYRQQPGQSLTLIATANQGSEATYESGFVIDKFPISRPNLTFSTLTVSNMSPEDSSIYLCSANSAGSGNTIYFGEGSWLTVV.

This clone was counted only a few times. The V and J genes are TRBV29-1 and TRBJ1-2; D call uncertain. V gave up 0 bases and J gave up 3 bases, with 8 bases separating them. Germline CDR1 SQVTM, CDR2 ANQGSEA. The CDR3 length is 13 residues. The CDR3: CSVEDRTDYGYTF. CDR3 DNA: TGCAGCGTTGAAGATAGGACCGACTATGGCTACACCTTC.

This clone was seen a few times. The rearrangement joins TRBV14 to TRBJ1-6; D not resolved. The length of the CDR3 is 13 residues. Deletions cut 4 bases from V and 8 bases from J, with 9 bases between. Germline V CDR1 and CDR2: SGHDN, FVKESK. CDR3 sequence: CASSPREDSPLHF. CDR3 coding DNA: TGTGCCAGCAGCCCCCGGGAGGATTCACCCCTCCACTTT.

This chain links TRBV9 with TRBJ1-1, with a weak D call TRBD1 (5 bases). Germline CDR1 and CDR2: SGDLS and YYNGEE. Trimming stripped 3 bases from V and 11 bases from J, with 23 bases between. CDR3 length: 15 amino acids. CDR3 in DNA: TGTGCCAGCAGCGGCCCCGGTGTCGGGGGATTATTGGCTTTCTTT. Amino acid sequence: CASSGPGVGGLLAFF.

The chain links TRBV6-6 to TRBJ1-2; D is uncertain. The CDR3 is made up of 14 amino acids. V was trimmed by 8 bases and J by 0 bases, leaving 13 bases between them. Germline V lookup: CDR1 MNHNY, CDR2 SVGAGI (reference sequence). CDR3 protein: CASEATLSNYGYTF. The CDR3 DNA reads as TGTGCCAGCGAGGCGACACTATCTAACTATGGCTACACCTTC.

V and J are TRBV30 and TRBJ1-3; D possibly corresponds to TRBD1 (6 bases). This CDR3 is 13 amino acids long. Trimming left V 3 bases short and J 9 bases short, with 15 bases between. The V gene's germline CDR1 is GTSNPN and CDR2 SVGIG (reference sequence). CDR3: CAWSPGDIGTIYF. The DNA of the CDR3 is TGTGCCTGGAGCCCCGGGGACATCGGCACCATATATTTT.

This clone was seen a handful of times. The genes are TRBV10-2 and TRBJ2-7; 11 bases map to TRBD2. The germline CDR1 and CDR2 sequences are WSHSY and SAAADI. This CDR3 has 13 residues. V gave up 6 bases and J gave up 5 bases; unmatched junction bases: 3. The CDR3 DNA sequence: TGCGCCAGCAGACTAGCGGGGGCCGACGAGCAGTACTTC. Translated, it gives CASRLAGADEQYF.

This chain connects TRBV12-2 to TRBJ1-2; TRBD1, the D gene given by the table, was not confirmed from the DNA. TRBV12-2 constitutes a pseudogene. The CDR3 loop spans 14 amino acids. CDR3: CASRSLQGSNGYTF. Written as DNA, the CDR3 is TGTGCAAGTCGCTCCCTTCAGGGATCCAATGGCTACACCTTC.

The rearrangement joins TRBV9 to TRBJ1-4, with D possibly matching TRBD1 (5 bases). This CDR3 is 14 amino acids long. Looked up from germline, CDR1 is SGDLS and CDR2 is YYNGEE. The V end lost 3 bases, the J end lost 5 bases, and 11 bases lay between the germline ends. For the CDR3, the DNA is TGTGCCAGCAGCGGCGGGACGGCGAATGAAAAACTGTTTTTT. Its protein product is CASSGGTANEKLFF.

The chain has TRBV6-5 and TRBJ1-4; no definite D call. Trimming removed 2 bases at V and 3 bases at J, with 13 bases between. Per germline, CDR1 MNHEY and CDR2 SVGAGI. This CDR3 spans 16 amino acids. The CDR3 DNA follows: TGTGCCAGCAGTTACGCGGGATGGGGAGCTAATGAAAAACTGTTTTTT. Its translation: CASSYAGWGANEKLFF.